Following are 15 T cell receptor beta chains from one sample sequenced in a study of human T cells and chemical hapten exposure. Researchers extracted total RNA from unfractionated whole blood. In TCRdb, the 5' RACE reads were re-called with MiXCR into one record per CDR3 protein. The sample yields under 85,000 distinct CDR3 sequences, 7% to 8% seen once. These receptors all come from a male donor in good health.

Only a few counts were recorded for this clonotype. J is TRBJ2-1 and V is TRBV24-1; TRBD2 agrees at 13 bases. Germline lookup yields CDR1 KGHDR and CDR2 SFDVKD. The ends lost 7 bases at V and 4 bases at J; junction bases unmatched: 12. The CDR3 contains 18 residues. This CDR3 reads CATSDDPGTSGDYNEQFF. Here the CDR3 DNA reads TGTGCCACCAGCGATGACCCGGGGACTAGCGGGGATTACAATGAGCAGTTCTTC.

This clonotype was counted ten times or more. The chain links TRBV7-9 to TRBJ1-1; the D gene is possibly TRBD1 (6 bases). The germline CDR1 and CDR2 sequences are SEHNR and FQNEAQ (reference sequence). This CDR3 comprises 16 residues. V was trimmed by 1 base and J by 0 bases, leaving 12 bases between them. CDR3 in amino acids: CASSLDEGTLNTEAFF. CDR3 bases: TGTGCCAGCAGCTTAGATGAAGGGACACTGAACACTGAAGCTTTCTTT.

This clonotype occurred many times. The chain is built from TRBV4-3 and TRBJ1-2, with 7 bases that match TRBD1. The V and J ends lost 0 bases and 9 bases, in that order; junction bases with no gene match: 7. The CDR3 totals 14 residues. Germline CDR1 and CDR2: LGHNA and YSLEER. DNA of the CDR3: TGCGCCAGCAGCCAAGATCCTACAGGGGAGAGCTACACCTTC. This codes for CASSQDPTGESYTF.

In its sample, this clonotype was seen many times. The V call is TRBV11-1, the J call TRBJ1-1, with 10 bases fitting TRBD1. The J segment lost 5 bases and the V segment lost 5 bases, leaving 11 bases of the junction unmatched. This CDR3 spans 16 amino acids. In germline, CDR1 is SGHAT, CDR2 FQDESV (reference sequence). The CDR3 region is CASSPVRQGASTEAFF. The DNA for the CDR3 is TGTGCCAGCAGCCCAGTAAGACAGGGGGCGAGTACTGAAGCTTTCTTT.

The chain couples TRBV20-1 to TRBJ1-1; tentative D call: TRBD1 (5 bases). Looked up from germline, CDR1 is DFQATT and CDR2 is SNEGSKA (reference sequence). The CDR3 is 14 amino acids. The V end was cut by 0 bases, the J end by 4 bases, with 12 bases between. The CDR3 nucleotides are TGCAGTGCTAGAGATTCCGCCGGGGGCACTGAAGCTTTCTTT. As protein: CSARDSAGGTEAFF.

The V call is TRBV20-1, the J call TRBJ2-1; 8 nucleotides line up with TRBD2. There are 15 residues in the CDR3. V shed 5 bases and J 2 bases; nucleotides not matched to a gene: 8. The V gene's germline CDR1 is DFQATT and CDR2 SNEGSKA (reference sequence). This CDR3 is CSALSGSRTYNEQFF. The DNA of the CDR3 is TGCAGTGCTTTGAGCGGGAGCCGGACCTACAATGAGCAGTTCTTC.

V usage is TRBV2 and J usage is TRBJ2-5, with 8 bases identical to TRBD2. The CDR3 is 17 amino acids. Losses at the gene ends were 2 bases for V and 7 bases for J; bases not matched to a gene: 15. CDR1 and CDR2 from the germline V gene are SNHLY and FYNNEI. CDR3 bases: TGTGCCAGCAGTGAACCGGGGGTAGCGGGGACCTCAGCGACCCAGTACTTC. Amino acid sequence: CASSEPGVAGTSATQYF.

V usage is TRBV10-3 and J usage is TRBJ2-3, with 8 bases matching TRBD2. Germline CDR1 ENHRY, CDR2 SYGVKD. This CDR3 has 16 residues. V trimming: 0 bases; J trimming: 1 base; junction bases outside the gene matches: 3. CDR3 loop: CAISESLTSGTDTQYF. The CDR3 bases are TGTGCCATCAGTGAGTCGCTGACTAGCGGCACAGATACGCAGTATTTT.

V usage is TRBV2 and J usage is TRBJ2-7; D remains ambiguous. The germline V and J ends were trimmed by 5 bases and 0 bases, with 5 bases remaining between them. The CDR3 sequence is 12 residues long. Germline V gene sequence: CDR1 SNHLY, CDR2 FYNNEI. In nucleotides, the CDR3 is TGTGCCAGCAGTTGGGTCTCCTACGAGCAGTACTTC. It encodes CASSWVSYEQYF.

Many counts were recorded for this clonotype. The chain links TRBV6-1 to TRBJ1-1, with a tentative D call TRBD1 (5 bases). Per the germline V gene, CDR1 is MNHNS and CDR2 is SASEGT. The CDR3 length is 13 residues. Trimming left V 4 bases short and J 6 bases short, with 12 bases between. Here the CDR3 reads CASSVDRSPEAFF. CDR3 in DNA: TGTGCCAGCAGTGTCGACAGATCGCCTGAAGCTTTCTTT.

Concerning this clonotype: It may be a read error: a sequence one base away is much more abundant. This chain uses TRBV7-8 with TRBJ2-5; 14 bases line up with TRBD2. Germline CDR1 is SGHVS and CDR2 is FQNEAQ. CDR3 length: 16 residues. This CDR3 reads CANSRGTSGGPRPQYF. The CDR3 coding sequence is TGTGCCAACAGCAGAGGGACTAGCGGGGGCCCAAGGCCCCAGTACTTC.

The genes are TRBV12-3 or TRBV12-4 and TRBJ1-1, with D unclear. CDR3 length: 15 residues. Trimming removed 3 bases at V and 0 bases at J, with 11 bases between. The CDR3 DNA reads TGTGCCAGCAGTTTCCGAAGTGAGGTGAACACTGAAGCTTTCTTT. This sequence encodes CASSFRSEVNTEAFF.

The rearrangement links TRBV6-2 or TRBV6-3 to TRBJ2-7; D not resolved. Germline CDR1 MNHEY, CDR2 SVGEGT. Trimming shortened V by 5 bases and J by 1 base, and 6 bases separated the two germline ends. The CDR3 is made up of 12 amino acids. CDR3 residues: CASSRLSYEQYF. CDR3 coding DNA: TGTGCCAGCAGTCGCCTGTCCTACGAGCAGTACTTC.

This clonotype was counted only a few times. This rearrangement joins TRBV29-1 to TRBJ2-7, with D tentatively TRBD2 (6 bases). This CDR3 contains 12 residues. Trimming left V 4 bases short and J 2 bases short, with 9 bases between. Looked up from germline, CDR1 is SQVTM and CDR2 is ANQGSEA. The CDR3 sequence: CSVVRGTYEQYF. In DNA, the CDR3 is TGCAGCGTTGTCCGGGGGACCTACGAGCAGTACTTC.

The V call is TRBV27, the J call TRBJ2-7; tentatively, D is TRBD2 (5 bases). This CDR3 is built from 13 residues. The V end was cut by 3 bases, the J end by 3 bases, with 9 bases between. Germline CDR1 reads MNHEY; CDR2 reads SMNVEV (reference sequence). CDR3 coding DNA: TGTGCCAGCAGTTTTCGGGGAGACTACGAGCAGTACTTC. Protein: CASSFRGDYEQYF.